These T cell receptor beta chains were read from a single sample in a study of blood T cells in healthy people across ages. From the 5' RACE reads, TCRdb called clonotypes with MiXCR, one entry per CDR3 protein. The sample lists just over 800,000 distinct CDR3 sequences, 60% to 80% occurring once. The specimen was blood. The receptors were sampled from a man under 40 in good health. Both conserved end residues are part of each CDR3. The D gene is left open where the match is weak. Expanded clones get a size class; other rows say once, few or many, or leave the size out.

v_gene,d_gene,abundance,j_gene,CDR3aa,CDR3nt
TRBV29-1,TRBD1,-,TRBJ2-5,CSVEGQSDALETQYF,TGCAGCGTTGAGGGACAGTCTGACGCCTTGGAGACCCAGTACTTC
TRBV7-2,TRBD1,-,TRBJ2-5,CASSFRGQGIQETQYF,TGTGCCAGCAGCTTCCGGGGACAGGGGATACAAGAGACCCAGTACTTC
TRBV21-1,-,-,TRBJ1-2,CASSKEKQGVSGYTF,TGTGCCAGCAGCAAAGAGAAACAGGGGGTGAGCGGCTACACCTTC
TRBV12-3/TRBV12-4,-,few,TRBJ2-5,CASSLNGRGKETQYF,TGTGCCAGCAGTTTAAATGGACGGGGGAAAGAGACCCAGTACTTC
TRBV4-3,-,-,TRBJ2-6,CASSQDLVQLGANVLTF,TGCGCCAGCAGCCAAGACCTGGTACAGCTTGGGGCCAACGTCCTGACTTTC
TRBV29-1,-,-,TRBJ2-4,CSVAEGLAKNIQYF,TGCAGCGTTGCCGAGGGACTAGCCAAAAACATTCAGTACTTC
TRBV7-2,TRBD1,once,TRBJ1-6,CASSVGRQGGRTNSPLHF,TGTGCCAGCAGCGTCGGTCGTCAGGGGGGAAGGACTAATTCACCCCTCCACTTT
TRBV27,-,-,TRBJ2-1,CASSPNPYNEQFF,TGTGCCAGCAGTCCCAACCCCTACAATGAGCAGTTCTTC
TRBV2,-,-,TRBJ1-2,CASSEWRSGYTF,TGTGCCAGCAGTGAATGGCGCAGCGGCTACACCTTC
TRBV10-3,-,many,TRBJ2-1,CAISENGAANEQFF,TGTGCCATCAGTGAAAACGGGGCCGCAAATGAGCAGTTCTTC
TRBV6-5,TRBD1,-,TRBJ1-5,CASRSTGLMQPQHF,TGTGCCAGCAGATCGACAGGGCTGATGCAGCCCCAGCATTTT
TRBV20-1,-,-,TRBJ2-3,CSARAEWLDTQYF,TGCAGTGCTAGGGCCGAATGGCTGGATACGCAGTATTTT
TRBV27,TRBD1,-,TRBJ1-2,CASSPGAGGTYGYTF,TGTGCCAGCAGTCCGGGGGCAGGGGGCACCTATGGCTACACCTTC
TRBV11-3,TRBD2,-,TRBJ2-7,CASRRVAGDEQYF,TGTGCCAGCAGAAGGGTGGCGGGGGACGAGCAGTACTTC
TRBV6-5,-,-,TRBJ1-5,CASSYGVGDSQPQHF,TGTGCCAGCAGTTACGGCGTCGGGGACTCTCAGCCCCAGCATTTT
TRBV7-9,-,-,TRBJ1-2,CASSLPRYGYTF,TGTGCCAGCAGCTTACCTCGTTACGGCTACACCTTC